This is a list of T cell receptor beta chains from one sample in a study of vaccination effects on CD4 cells after COVID-19. Their antigens are not known. The data were produced by immunoSEQ multiplex PCR, yet TCRdb's version contains in-frame clones alone and is incomplete. The data contain about 57,000 clones, around four fifths of them singletons. The specimen comprised CD4+ T cells from PBMCs cultured without peptide, sampled after COVID-19 vaccination. These receptors came from a human donor who received a COVID-19 vaccine. CDR3s include the opening cysteine and the closing phenylalanine or tryptophan. A D gene is named only where the DNA matches it firmly. Some rows mark clone size as missing; the rest say once, few, many or name a class of expanded clone.

-	-	TRBV27	TRBJ2-3	CASSQNRGDTQYF	TGTGCCAGCAGCCAGAATAGGGGAGATACGCAGTATTTT
-	TRBD1	TRBV13	TRBJ1-2	CASSLEPSTGSGSGGYTF	TGTGCCAGCAGCTTAGAGCCGTCGACAGGGAGCGGGTCGGGTGGCTACACCTTC
few	TRBD1	TRBV4-1	TRBJ2-2	CASSQRDRGSTGELFF	TGCGCCAGCAGCCAAAGGGACAGGGGCAGCACCGGGGAGCTGTTTTTT
few	-	TRBV7-2	TRBJ1-2	CASSLPGRKGYTF	TGTGCCAGCAGCTTACCAGGGAGGAAAGGCTACACCTTC
once	-	TRBV4-1	TRBJ1-5	CASSQDRRAGGNQPQHF	TGCGCCAGCAGCCAAGATAGGCGGGCAGGTGGCAATCAGCCCCAGCATTTT
-	TRBD1	TRBV5-1	TRBJ1-1	CASSSTTGRVGTEAFF	TGCGCCAGCAGCTCGACGACAGGGAGGGTGGGCACTGAAGCTTTCTTT
once	-	TRBV3-1/TRBV3-2	TRBJ1-4	CASSQGQISTNEKLFF	TGTGCCAGCAGCCAAGGGCAGATATCAACTAATGAAAAACTGTTTTTT
-	-	TRBV7-9	TRBJ2-2	CASSPGPRGANTGELFF	TGTGCCAGCAGCCCTGGACCCAGGGGGGCGAACACCGGGGAGCTGTTTTTT
-	-	TRBV5-1	TRBJ2-1	CASSFPSRVDEQFF	TGCGCCAGCAGCTTCCCCTCCCGTGTAGATGAGCAGTTCTTC
-	-	TRBV6-2/TRBV6-3	TRBJ1-1	CASSYSDMNTEAFF	TGTGCCAGCAGTTACTCAGATATGAACACTGAAGCTTTCTTT
-	-	TRBV27	TRBJ1-2	CASSPVKRGNYGYTF	TGTGCCAGCAGTCCCGTCAAGCGTGGGAACTATGGCTACACCTTC
-	TRBD2	TRBV19	TRBJ2-5	CASSAQATSGGIQETQYF	TGTGCCAGTAGTGCTCAGGCCACTAGCGGGGGGATACAAGAGACCCAGTACTTC
-	TRBD1	TRBV5-1	TRBJ1-1	CASSLDGQGNTEAFF	TGCGCCAGCAGCTTGGATGGACAGGGTAACACTGAAGCTTTCTTT
-	-	TRBV19	TRBJ2-4	CASSIVLGLAKNIQYF	TGTGCCAGTAGTATAGTTCTGGGGCTAGCCAAAAACATTCAGTACTTC
few	TRBD1	TRBV19	TRBJ1-2	CASTLTGDYGYTF	TGTGCCAGTACCCTGACAGGGGACTATGGCTACACCTTC
-	TRBD1	TRBV7-2	TRBJ2-3	CASSLRQGTDTQYF	TGTGCCAGCAGCCTCCGACAGGGTACAGATACGCAGTATTTT
-	TRBD2	TRBV5-1	TRBJ2-7	CASSQGLAPYEQYF	TGCGCCAGCAGCCAAGGACTAGCCCCCTACGAGCAGTACTTC
-	-	TRBV10-3	TRBJ2-3	CAISTTDTQYF	TGTGCCATCAGTACGACAGATACGCAGTATTTT
-	-	TRBV20-1	TRBJ1-2	CSASPQNGYTF	TGCAGTGCTAGCCCTCAAAATGGCTACACCTTC
few	TRBD2	TRBV4-2	TRBJ2-2	CASSQDVIAGGQTGELFF	TGTGCCAGCAGCCAAGATGTGATAGCGGGGGGCCAAACCGGGGAGCTGTTTTTT
-	TRBD1	TRBV24-1	TRBJ1-2	CATSDPTGTVNYGYTF	TGTGCCACCAGTGACCCCACCGGGACAGTTAACTATGGCTACACCTTC
-	TRBD2	TRBV6-6	TRBJ2-3	CASSPPLASGDTDTQYF	TGTGCCAGCAGTCCCCCACTCGCTAGCGGGGATACAGATACGCAGTATTTT
-	-	TRBV30	TRBJ2-3	CAWSGGFGGTDTQYF	TGTGCCTGGAGTGGTGGGTTCGGAGGGACAGATACGCAGTATTTT
-	-	TRBV5-6	TRBJ1-5	CASSLRSPYSNQPQHF	TGTGCCAGCAGCTTGCGCAGCCCTTATAGCAATCAGCCCCAGCATTTT
-	-	TRBV4-3	TRBJ2-5	CASSQDPGAGGETQYF	TGCGCCAGCAGCCAAGACCCGGGCGCAGGAGGGGAGACCCAGTACTTC
-	TRBD2	TRBV7-2	TRBJ2-3	CASSSRLAGVADTQYF	TGTGCCAGCAGCTCCAGACTAGCGGGAGTGGCAGATACGCAGTATTTT
few	-	TRBV27	TRBJ1-2	CASRTEYGYTF	TGTGCCAGCAGGACAGAGTATGGCTACACCTTC
-	-	TRBV7-3	TRBJ1-2	CASSFRGYTF	TGTGCCAGCAGCTTTCGTGGCTACACCTTC
-	TRBD2	TRBV3-1/TRBV3-2	TRBJ2-1	CASSRNSKWSGRAGNEQFF	TGTGCCAGCAGCCGAAACTCAAAGTGGAGCGGGAGGGCAGGGAATGAGCAGTTCTTC
-	-	TRBV9	TRBJ2-3	CASSVDLGADTQYF	TGTGCCAGCAGCGTAGACCTGGGGGCAGATACGCAGTATTTT
-	-	TRBV15	TRBJ1-1	CATNGGAETEAFF	TGTGCCACCAACGGGGGCGCGGAGACTGAAGCTTTCTTT
-	-	TRBV5-1	TRBJ2-5	CASSAWGQGQETQYF	TGCGCCAGCAGCGCCTGGGGCCAGGGCCAAGAGACCCAGTACTTC
-	TRBD1	TRBV3-1/TRBV3-2	TRBJ1-5	CASSPRTGVNQPQHF	TGTGCCAGCAGCCCGCGGACAGGGGTCAATCAGCCCCAGCATTTT
-	TRBD1	TRBV2	TRBJ2-5	CASSKETGVETQYF	TGTGCCAGCAGTAAGGAGACAGGGGTAGAGACCCAGTACTTC
-	TRBD2	TRBV3-1/TRBV3-2	TRBJ2-5	CASSQGRGGLQETQYF	TGTGCCAGCAGCCAAGGGCGGGGGGGCCTCCAAGAGACCCAGTACTTC
-	-	TRBV13	TRBJ2-3	CASSLTSTDTQYF	TGTGCCAGCAGCCTAACTAGCACAGATACGCAGTATTTT
-	-	TRBV6-5	TRBJ1-2	CASSYSESTTYGYTF	TGTGCCAGCAGTTACTCTGAGTCTACGACCTATGGCTACACCTTC
-	TRBD1	TRBV18	TRBJ2-2	CASSGQGATGELFF	TGTGCCAGCTCGGGACAGGGGGCGACCGGGGAGCTGTTTTTT
few	TRBD1	TRBV6-2/TRBV6-3	TRBJ1-2	CASSEDRGPGYTF	TGTGCCAGCAGCGAGGACAGGGGCCCTGGCTACACCTTC
once	TRBD2	TRBV30	TRBJ2-3	CACKTSGGTDTQYF	TGTGCCTGTAAGACTAGCGGGGGCACAGATACGCAGTATTTT
once	TRBD1	TRBV6-5	TRBJ1-2	CASLTGGEGYTF	TGTGCCAGCCTGACAGGGGGCGAGGGCTACACCTTC
-	-	TRBV6-5	TRBJ2-1	CASSSFNEQFF	TGTGCCAGCAGTTCCTTCAATGAGCAGTTCTTC
-	-	TRBV19	TRBJ1-5	CATSLYNYRGNQPQHF	TGTGCCACTTCCCTATACAACTACAGGGGCAATCAGCCCCAGCATTTT
-	-	TRBV7-9	TRBJ2-3	CASSLAIGIAEDTQYF	TGTGCCAGCAGCTTAGCAATAGGGATCGCGGAAGATACGCAGTATTTT
-	-	TRBV9	TRBJ1-2	CASSVDRLVRHGYTF	TGTGCCAGCAGCGTCGACAGGTTGGTTAGACATGGCTACACCTTC
few	TRBD1	TRBV3-1/TRBV3-2	TRBJ1-2	CASSLSQGTYGYTF	TGTGCCAGCAGCCTTTCACAGGGGACCTATGGCTACACCTTC
-	TRBD2	TRBV4-2	TRBJ2-5	CASSQGLAGAKETQYF	TGTGCCAGCAGCCAAGGCCTAGCGGGGGCTAAGGAGACCCAGTACTTC
-	-	TRBV6-1	TRBJ2-7	CASSSVQGWGEQYF	TGTGCCAGCAGTTCGGTCCAGGGTTGGGGCGAGCAGTACTTC
-	TRBD1	TRBV30	TRBJ1-2	CARSGGNYGYTF	TGTGCCCGCTCAGGGGGTAACTATGGCTACACCTTC
-	-	TRBV7-9	TRBJ2-5	CASNSLQETQYF	TGTGCCAGCAACTCGTTACAAGAGACCCAGTACTTC
-	-	TRBV10-3	TRBJ1-1	CAISETVVPAFF	TGTGCCATCAGTGAAACGGTGGTGCCAGCTTTCTTT
-	-	TRBV6-1	TRBJ1-4	CASSESGGTNEKLFF	TGTGCCAGCAGTGAAAGCGGGGGAACTAATGAAAAACTGTTTTTT
-	-	TRBV5-1	TRBJ1-1	CASSEGVGDTEAFF	TGCGCCAGCAGCGAGGGGGTTGGGGACACTGAAGCTTTCTTT